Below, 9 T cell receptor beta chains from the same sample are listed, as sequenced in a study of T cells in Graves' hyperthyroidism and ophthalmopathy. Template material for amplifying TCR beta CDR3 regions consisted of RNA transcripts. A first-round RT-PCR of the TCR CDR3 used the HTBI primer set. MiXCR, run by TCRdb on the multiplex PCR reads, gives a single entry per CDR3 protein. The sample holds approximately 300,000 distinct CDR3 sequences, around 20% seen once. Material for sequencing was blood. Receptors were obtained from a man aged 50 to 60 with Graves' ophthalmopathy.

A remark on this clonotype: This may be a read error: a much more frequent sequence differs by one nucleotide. The CDR3 protein is CASRPHLMNTEAFF. CDR3 in DNA: TGTGCCAGCAGGCCGCATCTAATGAACACTGAAGCTTTCTTT. The J gene is TRBJ1-1, the V gene TRBV11-2; D remains unclear. Germline loops: CDR1 SGHAT, CDR2 FQNNGV. CDR3 length equals 14 residues. Trimming shortened V by 6 bases and J by 0 bases, and 11 bases separated the two germline ends.

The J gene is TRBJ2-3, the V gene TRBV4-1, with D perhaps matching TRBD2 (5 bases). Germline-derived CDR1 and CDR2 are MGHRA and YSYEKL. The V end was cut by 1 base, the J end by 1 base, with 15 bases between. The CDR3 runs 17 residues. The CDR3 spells CASSQGWAGLGTDTQYF. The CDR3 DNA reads TGCGCCAGCAGCCAAGGGTGGGCGGGTCTAGGCACAGATACGCAGTATTTT.

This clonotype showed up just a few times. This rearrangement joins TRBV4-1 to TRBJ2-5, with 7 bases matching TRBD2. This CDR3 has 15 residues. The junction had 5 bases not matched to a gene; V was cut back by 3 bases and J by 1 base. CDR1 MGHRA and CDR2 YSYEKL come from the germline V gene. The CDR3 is CASSHTQRGQETQYF. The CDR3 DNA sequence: TGCGCCAGCAGCCATACTCAGCGGGGCCAAGAGACCCAGTACTTC.

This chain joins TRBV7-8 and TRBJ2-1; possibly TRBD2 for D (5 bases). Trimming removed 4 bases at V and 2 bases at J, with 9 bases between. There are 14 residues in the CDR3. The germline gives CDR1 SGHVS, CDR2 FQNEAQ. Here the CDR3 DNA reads TGTGCCAGCAGCTGGCCGAGGGCCTACAATGAGCAGTTCTTC. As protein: CASSWPRAYNEQFF.

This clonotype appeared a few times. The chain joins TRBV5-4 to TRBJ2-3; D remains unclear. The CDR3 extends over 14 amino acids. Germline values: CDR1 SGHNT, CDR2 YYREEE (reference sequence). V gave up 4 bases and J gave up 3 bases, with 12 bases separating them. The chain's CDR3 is CASSKGSGTDTQYF. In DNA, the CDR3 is TGTGCCAGCAGCAAAGGTAGTGGGACAGATACGCAGTATTTT. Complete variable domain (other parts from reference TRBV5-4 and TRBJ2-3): ETGVTQSPTHLIKTRGQQVTLRCSSQSGHNTVSWYQQALGQGPQFIFQYYREEENGRGNFPPRFSGLQFPNYSSELNVNALELDDSALYLCASSKGSGTDTQYFGPGTRLTVL.

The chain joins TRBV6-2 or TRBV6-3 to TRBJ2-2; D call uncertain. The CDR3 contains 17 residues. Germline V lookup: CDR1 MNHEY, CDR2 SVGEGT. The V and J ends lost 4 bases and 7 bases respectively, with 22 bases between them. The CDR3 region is CASSSIAIGVGSGELFF. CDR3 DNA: TGTGCCAGCAGTTCTATTGCGATCGGAGTGGGTAGCGGGGAGCTGTTTTTT.

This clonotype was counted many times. CDR3 sequence (DNA): TGTGCCAGCAGACCGCCGTGGGGCACAGATACGCAGTATTTT. Translation: CASRPPWGTDTQYF. The chain combines TRBV7-8 with TRBJ2-3; D gene uncertain. The CDR3 length is 14 residues. Germline V gene lookup returns CDR1 SGHVS and CDR2 FQNEAQ. V lost 6 bases, J lost 1 base, and 11 bases lay in between.

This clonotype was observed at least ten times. The chain's CDR3 is CASTRSVGDIYEQYF. CDR3 DNA sequence: TGTGCCAGCACAAGAAGTGTAGGGGACATTTACGAGCAGTACTTC. This chain uses TRBV28 with TRBJ2-7, with D tentatively TRBD1 (6 bases). V dropped 7 bases and J dropped 4 bases, with 20 bases sitting between them. Germline lookup yields CDR1 MDHEN and CDR2 SYDVKM. The length of the CDR3 is 15 residues.

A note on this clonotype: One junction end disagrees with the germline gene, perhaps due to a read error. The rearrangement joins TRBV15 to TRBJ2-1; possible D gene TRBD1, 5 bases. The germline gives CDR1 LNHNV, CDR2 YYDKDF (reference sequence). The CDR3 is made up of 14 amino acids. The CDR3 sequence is CTTSREDKYNEQFF. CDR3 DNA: TGTACCACCAGCAGAGAGGACAAGTACAATGAGCAGTTCTTC.